The rows below give T cell receptor beta chains drawn from one sample of a study of blood T cell repertoires in COVID-19. Using immunoSEQ multiplex PCR, the repertoire was profiled, and TCRdb retains in-frame clones only, with some absent. Of about 330,000 clones in the sample, around 90% were seen once. Sequencing used PBMCs or T cells enriched from blood (not recorded which). Receptors were obtained from a man aged 25-45 years who had recovered from COVID-19. Both conserved end residues are part of each CDR3. The D gene is left open where the match is weak. Part of the rows lack a size; the others show once, few, many or a class for expanded clones.

v_call,j_call,d_call,clone_size,cdr3_aa,cdr3_nt
TRBV2,TRBJ1-4,TRBD1,few,CASSPDREFEKLFF,TGTGCCAGCAGCCCGGACAGGGAGTTCGAAAAACTGTTTTTT
TRBV7-2,TRBJ1-1,TRBD1,-,CASSTDRGSTEAFF,TGTGCCAGCAGCACCGACAGGGGGAGCACTGAAGCTTTCTTT
TRBV2,TRBJ1-2,-,-,CASSVYIQGLGYTF,TGTGCCAGCAGTGTGTATATCCAGGGGCTTGGCTACACCTTC
TRBV28,TRBJ1-5,-,-,CASSAPQVLGQPQHF,TGTGCCAGCAGTGCACCGCAGGTGCTTGGGCAGCCCCAGCATTTT
TRBV30,TRBJ2-7,TRBD1,once,CAWSRGGQGSYEQYF,TGTGCCTGGAGCCGCGGGGGACAGGGGTCCTACGAGCAGTACTTC
TRBV7-6,TRBJ1-2,-,many,CASSPVTYNYGYTF,TGTGCCAGCAGCCCCGTGACTTATAACTATGGCTACACCTTC
TRBV18,TRBJ2-1,TRBD1,-,CASSPDGTGFYNEQFF,TGTGCCAGCTCACCAGACGGGACAGGGTTCTACAATGAGCAGTTCTTC
TRBV18,TRBJ2-7,-,-,CASSPDTTSYEQYF,TGTGCCAGCTCACCGGACACAACCTCCTACGAGCAGTACTTC
TRBV15,TRBJ1-2,-,-,CATSRAPSGYTF,TGTGCCACCAGCAGGGCCCCCAGTGGCTACACCTTC
TRBV28,TRBJ1-5,-,-,CASKLFGGSNQPQHF,TGTGCCAGCAAACTTTTCGGGGGAAGCAATCAGCCCCAGCATTTT
TRBV6-4,TRBJ1-2,TRBD1,-,CASRRAGGYYGYTF,TGTGCCAGCAGGAGGGCAGGGGGGTACTATGGCTACACCTTC
TRBV6-7,TRBJ1-2,-,-,CASSPTGTHYGYTF,TGTGCCAGCAGTCCAACAGGGACGCATTATGGCTACACCTTC
TRBV7-9,TRBJ1-2,TRBD1,-,CASSGMDRGEGYTF,TGTGCCAGCAGCGGGATGGACAGGGGAGAAGGCTACACCTTC
TRBV18,TRBJ1-6,-,-,CASSPGTLNSPLHF,TGTGCCAGCTCACCCGGGACACTCAATTCACCCCTCCACTTT
TRBV2,TRBJ2-7,-,-,CASSVNSYEQYF,TGTGCCAGCAGTGTCAACTCCTACGAGCAGTACTTC
TRBV11-1,TRBJ2-7,-,-,CASSLANRPGEQYF,TGTGCCAGCAGCTTAGCGAACAGGCCGGGCGAGCAGTACTTC
TRBV6-5,TRBJ2-3,-,-,CASTQGLLSTDTQYF,TGTGCCAGCACCCAGGGACTTCTTAGCACAGATACGCAGTATTTT
TRBV5-1,TRBJ1-2,TRBD1,-,CASSTGTGGINYGYTF,TGCGCCAGCAGCACCGGGACAGGGGGCATTAACTATGGCTACACCTTC
TRBV4-2,TRBJ2-5,TRBD2,-,CASSQEDVAGGETQYF,TGTGCCAGCAGCCAAGAAGATGTAGCGGGGGGAGAGACCCAGTACTTC
TRBV6-5,TRBJ1-4,-,-,CASRAHSGGVLFF,TGTGCCAGCAGGGCCCACTCCGGGGGTGTACTGTTTTTT
TRBV18,TRBJ2-3,TRBD1,-,CASSLGQNTDTQYF,TGTGCCAGCTCACTGGGACAGAACACAGATACGCAGTATTTT
TRBV7-3,TRBJ2-3,TRBD2,-,CASSHRTSGGADTQYF,TGTGCCAGCAGCCACCGGACTAGCGGGGGGGCAGATACGCAGTATTTT
TRBV5-1,TRBJ1-5,TRBD1,once,CASSLEGAQPQHF,TGCGCCAGCAGCTTGGAGGGGGCTCAGCCCCAGCATTTT
TRBV5-1,TRBJ1-6,TRBD1,few,CASSLGQGRNSPLHF,TGCGCCAGCAGCTTGGGACAGGGTCGCAATTCACCCCTCCACTTT
TRBV7-8,TRBJ2-2,-,-,CASSLESPGNTGELFF,TGTGCCAGCAGCTTAGAATCCCCAGGGAACACCGGGGAGCTGTTTTTT
TRBV6-5,TRBJ2-7,-,-,CASGGAAFAQYF,TGTGCCAGCGGCGGGGCTGCTTTTGCGCAGTACTTC